These 13 T cell receptor beta chains share one sample of origin, sequenced in a study of blood T cell repertoires in COVID-19. Clones were read by immunoSEQ multiplex PCR, and TCRdb kept only the in-frame ones, dropping some. The sample carries 70,000 to 85,000 clones, 91% recorded once. Sequences were obtained from peripheral blood. These receptors were taken from a woman aged 55 to 70 with active COVID-19.

The chain couples TRBV6-2 or TRBV6-3 to TRBJ2-7, with 7 positions matching TRBD1. V shed 3 bases and J 4 bases; nucleotides not matched to a gene: 6. The CDR3 covers 14 residues. Germline V gene data show CDR1 as MNHEY and CDR2 as SVGEGT. The CDR3 nucleotides are TGTGCCAGCAGTTATGGACAGGCATCTTACGAGCAGTACTTC. Its protein product is CASSYGQASYEQYF.

The rearrangement links TRBV15 to TRBJ2-3, with D possibly matching TRBD2 (5 bases). CDR1 and CDR2 from the germline V gene are LNHNV and YYDKDF (reference sequence). Trimming shortened V by 1 base and J by 1 base, and 9 bases separated the two germline ends. This CDR3 comprises 15 residues. The CDR3 DNA reads TGTGCCACCAGCAGAGGTGAGGGAGGCACAGATACGCAGTATTTT. This sequence encodes CATSRGEGGTDTQYF.

The rearrangement joins TRBV4-1 to TRBJ2-1; perhaps TRBD2 as D (6 bases). Trimming shortened V by 3 bases and J by 10 bases, and 22 bases separated the two germline ends. CDR1 is MGHRA and CDR2 is YSYEKL in the germline V gene. This CDR3 has 16 amino acids. This CDR3 is CASSQPRPVAALEQFF. CDR3 nucleotide sequence: TGCGCCAGCAGCCAGCCCAGGCCGGTAGCGGCCTTAGAGCAGTTCTTC.

The chain recombines TRBV5-1 with TRBJ2-1; weak D call: TRBD2 (6 bases). The CDR3 has 16 amino acids. Germline assignment: CDR1 SGHRS and CDR2 YFSETQ. The V and J ends lost 0 bases and 3 bases respectively, with 13 bases between them. The CDR3 nucleotides read TGCGCCAGCAGCTTGGGGTTGGGGGGAGACTACAATGAGCAGTTCTTC. Residues: CASSLGLGGDYNEQFF. Variable domain in full (rest from reference TRBV5-1 and TRBJ2-1): KAGVTQTPRYLIKTRGQQVTLSCSPISGHRSVSWYQQTPGQGLQFLFEYFSETQRNKGNFPGRFSGRQFSNSRSEMNVSTLELGDSALYLCASSLGLGGDYNEQFFGPGTRLTVL.

This chain uses TRBV10-2 with TRBJ2-1, with 13 bases matching TRBD2. V dropped 10 bases and J dropped 5; count of bases not matched to a gene: 5. CDR3 length equals 14 residues. CDR1 is WSHSY, CDR2 SAAADI, per germline. The CDR3 region is CATILAGGHNEQFF. Written as DNA, the CDR3 is TGCGCCACCATACTAGCGGGAGGGCACAATGAGCAGTTCTTC.

The V gene is TRBV6-4, the J gene TRBJ2-3; weak D call: TRBD1 (6 bases). With 6 bases removed from V and 6 bases from J, the gap between germline ends came to 19 bases. Germline CDR1 reads MRHNA; CDR2 reads SNTAGT. The length of the CDR3 is 15 residues. For the CDR3, the DNA is TGTGCCAGCAGGGCAACAGGGCTAAGGGGGGATACGCAGTATTTT. It codes for CASRATGLRGDTQYF.

This clone was detected once. The chain carries TRBV18 and TRBJ2-2, with D possibly being TRBD2 (5 bases). V was shortened by 3 bases and J by 7 bases, with 12 bases between the two germline ends. Germline V gene data show CDR1 as KGHSH and CDR2 as LQKENI. The CDR3 has 14 amino acids. Written as DNA, the CDR3 is TGTGCCAGCTCACCGCGTCGGGGATTCGGGGAGCTGTTTTTT. It specifies CASSPRRGFGELFF.

This rearrangement joins TRBV12-3 or TRBV12-4 to TRBJ2-7, with D possibly matching TRBD2 (6 bases). With 6 bases removed from V and 6 bases from J, the gap between germline ends came to 15 bases. CDR3 length equals 13 residues. CDR3 coding DNA: TGTGCCAGCAGGCGGGGACTCGACGGCGAGCAGTACTTC. It translates to CASRRGLDGEQYF.

V and J are TRBV5-6 and TRBJ2-7, with a possible D match to TRBD1 (5 bases). CDR3 size: 13 residues. V shed 4 bases and J shed 4 bases, with 12 bases lying between them. Germline loops: CDR1 SGHDT, CDR2 YYEEEE. The CDR3 sequence is CASSSLNRYEQYF. CDR3 in DNA: TGTGCCAGCAGCAGCTTGAACAGGTACGAGCAGTACTTC.

The chain is built from TRBV20-1 and TRBJ1-2; D ambiguous. The CDR3 consists of 10 residues. CDR1 DFQATT and CDR2 SNEGSKA come from the germline V gene (reference sequence). The V end lost 6 bases, the J end lost 3 bases, and 5 bases lay between the germline ends. This CDR3 reads CSAGDYGYTF. The CDR3 region has the DNA TGCAGTGCCGGTGACTATGGCTACACCTTC.

This rearrangement joins TRBV5-1 to TRBJ2-7; 8 bases are a match to TRBD1. The V gene's germline CDR1 is SGHRS and CDR2 YFSETQ. The CDR3 sequence is 12 residues long. V trimming: 8 bases; J trimming: 6 bases; junction bases outside the gene matches: 7. The CDR3 DNA reads as TGCGCCAGTTCCAGGGGGCAAGGCGAGCAGTACTTC. It is translated as CASSRGQGEQYF. The full variable domain, completed using reference TRBV5-1 and TRBJ2-7, is KAGVTQTPRYLIKTRGQQVTLSCSPISGHRSVSWYQQTPGQGLQFLFEYFSETQRNKGNFPGRFSGRQFSNSRSEMNVSTLELGDSALYLCASSRGQGEQYFGPGTRLTVT.

V gene TRBV30 combines with J gene TRBJ2-7; TRBD2 agrees at 7 bases. There are 13 residues in the CDR3. Germline V CDR1 and CDR2: GTSNPN, SVGIG (reference sequence). CDR3: CALGGVPAYEQYF. The CDR3, as DNA: TGTGCTCTGGGGGGGGTCCCTGCCTACGAGCAGTACTTC.

The chain recombines TRBV6-1 with TRBJ2-3, with 9 bases lining up with TRBD2. The germline CDR1 and CDR2 sequences are MNHNS and SASEGT. V shed 3 bases, J shed 2 bases, and the junction held 3 bases outside the gene matches. This CDR3 is 15 amino acids long. CDR3 DNA sequence: TGTGCCAGCAGTGAGGCGGGAGGGCCCACAGATACGCAGTATTTT. Its protein is CASSEAGGPTDTQYF.